This record covers a single T cell receptor beta chain. This sample is drawn from a study of PD-L1 blockade in urothelial cancer. The overall study: Patients began atezolizumab, 1,200 mg intravenously every 3 weeks, at some point between 2013 and 2014. Before enrollment, 0 to 3 chemotherapy regimens had been given to patients. A median roughly 130,000 T cells were found in blood samples.

The assay was immunoSEQ multiplex PCR, and TCRdb's table has in-frame clones only and misses some. The sample has 58,000 or so clones, 85% to 90% seen once. CDR3 length: 17 residues. V trimming: 0 bases; J trimming: 1 base; junction bases outside the gene matches: 9. Germline assignment: CDR1 SGDLS and CDR2 YYNGEE. V and J are TRBV9 and TRBJ2-7; TRBD2 aligns across 8 bases. The material was PBMCs, obtained around atezolizumab (anti-PD-L1) treatment. The TCR originated in a man between 45 and 60 years old with urothelial cancer. The DNA of the CDR3 is TGTGCCAGCAGCGTAGGCCCTGGACTAGCCGGGTCCTACGAGCAGTACTTC. Residues: CASSVGPGLAGSYEQYF. The variable domain in full, completed from reference TRBV9 and TRBJ2-7, reads DSGVTQTPKHLITATGQRVTLRCSPRSGDLSVYWYQQSLDQGLQFLIQYYNGEERAKGNILERFSAQQFPDLHSELNLSSLELGDSALYFCASSVGPGLAGSYEQYFGPGTRLTVT.